These 7 T cell receptor beta chains were all obtained from the same sample, sequenced in a study of spatial heterogeneity in lung cancer (dated by TCRdb to between 2018 and 2020). The receptor library was made with 5' RACE. TCRdb shows the sequencer as NextSeq 500. TCRdb handled the public reads itself, with Q25 trimming in fastp and clone calling in MiXCR, and kept productive beta chains. CDR3 protein sequences are deduplicated, and each keeps its most common genes and DNA. This sample has under 14,000 distinct CDR3 sequences in its table, and 24% of those were observed once. The top ten clonotypes cover about 33% of the sample. According to the study, the label for this sample's time point signals: sample taken at primary tumor resection. TCR sequencing used whole RNA extracted from tumor and nontumor lung tissue, or from cryopreserved PBMC samples, without cell sorting. The material sequenced was PBMCs, taken at surgery. These receptors all stem from a female donor with early-stage non-small cell lung cancer.

This chain links TRBV3-1 with TRBJ2-5; the D is unclear. Looked up from germline, CDR1 is LGHDT and CDR2 is YNNKEL (reference sequence). The ends were cut back, 6 bases at V and 5 bases at J, with 10 bases in the middle. This CDR3 region has 12 residues. This chain's CDR3 is CASSSGGETQYF. In DNA, the CDR3 is TGTGCCAGCAGTTCGGGCGGCGAGACCCAGTACTTC.

The gene calls are TRBV2 and TRBJ2-6; TRBD1 or TRBD2 may be the D gene (5 bases each). The length of the CDR3 is 14 residues. CDR1 is SNHLY and CDR2 is FYNNEI in the germline V gene. V was trimmed by 11 bases and J by 7 bases, leaving 18 bases between them. The CDR3 here is CASHEGFNANVLTF. CDR3 DNA: TGTGCCTCTCACGAGGGGTTTAACGCCAACGTCCTGACTTTC.

This clonotype has only a few counts. The CDR3 DNA sequence: TGTGCCAGCAGCCTACAGGGTTCGCGTGAGCAGTACTTC. Translation gives CASSLQGSREQYF. The chain is built from TRBV5-5 and TRBJ2-7, with TRBD1 as a possible D gene (6 bases). This CDR3 contains 13 residues. V lost 4 bases and J 7 bases, leaving 15 bases between the germline ends. The germline V gene has CDR1 SGHKS and CDR2 YYEKEE (reference sequence).

V and J are TRBV10-2 and TRBJ2-7, with D perhaps TRBD1 or TRBD2 (6 bases each). Germline CDR1 reads WSHSY; CDR2 reads SAAADI. The CDR3 totals 13 residues. V was shortened by 8 bases and J by 2 bases, with 13 bases between the two germline ends. The DNA of the CDR3 is TGCGCCAGCGGGGGGCATGAGGCCTACGAGCAGTACTTC. Protein product: CASGGHEAYEQYF.

This sequence joins TRBV10-2 and TRBJ2-1; 13 bases line up with TRBD2. Germline CDR1 WSHSY, CDR2 SAAADI. V lost 6 bases, J lost 4 bases, and 6 bases stayed unmatched. This CDR3 has 16 residues. The CDR3 protein is CASRLAGGREYNEQFF. CDR3 bases: TGCGCCAGCAGACTAGCGGGAGGGCGAGAATACAATGAGCAGTTCTTC.

This clonotype was counted between two and nine times. The chain couples TRBV20-1 to TRBJ1-2; maybe TRBD1 (6 bases). The ends were cut back, 7 bases at V and 9 bases at J, with 15 bases in the middle. CDR1 is DFQATT, CDR2 SNEGSKA, per germline (reference sequence). The CDR3 has 11 amino acids. The CDR3 DNA follows: TGCAGTGTAAGCCAGGGGAGAAGCTACACCTTC. Translated: CSVSQGRSYTF.

A word on this clonotype: A read error is possible here, since a much larger clone lies one base away. The chain carries TRBV7-9 and TRBJ2-7; D remains unclear. The last part of the DNA fits TRBJ2-1 better; the J call may be wrong. Germline V lookup: CDR1 SEHNR, CDR2 FQNEAQ (reference sequence). This CDR3 contains 14 residues. The CDR3 coding sequence is TGTGCCAGCAGCCTAACGGGTTCCCGGTACCAGCAGTTCTTC. This codes for CASSLTGSRYQQFF.